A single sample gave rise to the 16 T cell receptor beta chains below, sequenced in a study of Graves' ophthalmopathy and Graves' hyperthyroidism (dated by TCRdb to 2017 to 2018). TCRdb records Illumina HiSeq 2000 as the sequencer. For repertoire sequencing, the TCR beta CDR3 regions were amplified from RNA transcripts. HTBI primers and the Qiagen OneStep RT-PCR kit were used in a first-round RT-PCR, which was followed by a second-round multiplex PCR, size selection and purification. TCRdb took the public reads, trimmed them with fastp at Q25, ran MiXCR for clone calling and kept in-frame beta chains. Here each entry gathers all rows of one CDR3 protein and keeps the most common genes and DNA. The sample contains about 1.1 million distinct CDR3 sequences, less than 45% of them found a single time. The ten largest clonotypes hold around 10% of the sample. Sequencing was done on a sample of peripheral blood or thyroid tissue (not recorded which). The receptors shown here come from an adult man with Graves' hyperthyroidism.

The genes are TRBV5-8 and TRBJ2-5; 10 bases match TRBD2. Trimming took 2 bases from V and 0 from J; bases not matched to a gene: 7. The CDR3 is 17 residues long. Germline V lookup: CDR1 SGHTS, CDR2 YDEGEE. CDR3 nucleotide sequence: TGTGCCAGCAGCTTCCTAGCGGGAGTCGGGTACCAAGAGACCCAGTACTTC. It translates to CASSFLAGVGYQETQYF.

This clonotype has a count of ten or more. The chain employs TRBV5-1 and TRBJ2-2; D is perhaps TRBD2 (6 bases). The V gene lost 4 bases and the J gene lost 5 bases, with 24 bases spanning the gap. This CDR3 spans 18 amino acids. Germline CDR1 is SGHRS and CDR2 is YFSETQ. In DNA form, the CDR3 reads TGCGCCAGCAGCCTGGCGGGACGAGGTACCCCGAGGACCGGGGAGCTGTTTTTT. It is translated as CASSLAGRGTPRTGELFF.

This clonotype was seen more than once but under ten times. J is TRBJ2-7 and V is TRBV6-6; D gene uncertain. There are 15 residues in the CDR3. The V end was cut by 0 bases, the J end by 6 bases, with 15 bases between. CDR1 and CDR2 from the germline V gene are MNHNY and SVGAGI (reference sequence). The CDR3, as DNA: TGTGCCAGCAGTTACTCGGGTAGCTCCTTCCTCGAGCAGTACTTC. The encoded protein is CASSYSGSSFLEQYF.

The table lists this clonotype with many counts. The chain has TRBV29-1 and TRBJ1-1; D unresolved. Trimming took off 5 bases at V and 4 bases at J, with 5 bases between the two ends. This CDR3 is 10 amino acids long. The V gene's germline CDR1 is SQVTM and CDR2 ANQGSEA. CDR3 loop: CSVLSTEAFF. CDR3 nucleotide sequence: TGCAGCGTTCTGAGCACTGAAGCTTTCTTT.

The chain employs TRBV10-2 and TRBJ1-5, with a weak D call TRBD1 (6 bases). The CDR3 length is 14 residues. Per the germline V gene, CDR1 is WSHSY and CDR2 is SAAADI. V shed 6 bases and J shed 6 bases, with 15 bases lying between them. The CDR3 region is CASRRPGAGQPQHF. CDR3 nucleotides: TGCGCCAGCAGAAGGCCAGGGGCAGGTCAGCCCCAGCATTTT.

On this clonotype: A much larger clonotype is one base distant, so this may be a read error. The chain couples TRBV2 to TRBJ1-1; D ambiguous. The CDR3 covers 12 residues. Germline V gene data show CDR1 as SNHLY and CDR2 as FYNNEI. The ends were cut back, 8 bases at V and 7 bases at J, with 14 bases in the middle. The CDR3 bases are TGTGCCAGCGGTTACGCGGCAGGTGAAGCTTTCTTT. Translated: CASGYAAGEAFF.

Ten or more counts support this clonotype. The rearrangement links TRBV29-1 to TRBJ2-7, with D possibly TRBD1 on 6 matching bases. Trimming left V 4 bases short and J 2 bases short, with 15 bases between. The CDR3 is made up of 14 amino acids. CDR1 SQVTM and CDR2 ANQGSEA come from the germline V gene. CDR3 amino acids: CSVGPTGPPYEQYF. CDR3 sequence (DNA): TGCAGCGTTGGACCCACAGGGCCCCCCTACGAGCAGTACTTC.

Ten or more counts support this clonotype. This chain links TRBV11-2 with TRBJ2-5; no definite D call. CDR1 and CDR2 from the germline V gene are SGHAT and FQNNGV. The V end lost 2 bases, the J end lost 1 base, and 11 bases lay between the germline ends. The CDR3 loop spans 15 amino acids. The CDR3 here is CASSLTSLRQETQYF. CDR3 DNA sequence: TGTGCCAGCAGCTTAACCTCACTGCGCCAAGAGACCCAGTACTTC.

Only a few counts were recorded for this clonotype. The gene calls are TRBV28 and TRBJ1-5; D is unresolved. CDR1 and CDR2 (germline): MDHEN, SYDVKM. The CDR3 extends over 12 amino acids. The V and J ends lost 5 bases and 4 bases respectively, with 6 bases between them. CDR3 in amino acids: CASSETNQPQHF. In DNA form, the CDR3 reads TGTGCCAGCAGTGAAACAAATCAGCCCCAGCATTTT.

The CDR3 sequence: CASTGGVDQPQHF. The DNA for the CDR3 is TGTGCCAGCACAGGGGGCGTGGATCAGCCCCAGCATTTT. The chain combines TRBV7-9 with TRBJ1-5; 8 bases align to TRBD1. This CDR3 comprises 13 residues. V lost 7 bases to trimming and J lost 5 bases; unmatched junction nucleotides: 4. Germline CDR1 reads SEHNR; CDR2 reads FQNEAQ (reference sequence).

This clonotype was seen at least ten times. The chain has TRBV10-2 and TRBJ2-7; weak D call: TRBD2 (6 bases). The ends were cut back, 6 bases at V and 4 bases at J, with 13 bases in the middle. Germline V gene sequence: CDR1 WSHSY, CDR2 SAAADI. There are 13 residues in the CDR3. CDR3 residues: CASSGTFFYEQYF. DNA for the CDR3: TGCGCCAGCAGCGGGACTTTTTTTTACGAGCAGTACTTC.

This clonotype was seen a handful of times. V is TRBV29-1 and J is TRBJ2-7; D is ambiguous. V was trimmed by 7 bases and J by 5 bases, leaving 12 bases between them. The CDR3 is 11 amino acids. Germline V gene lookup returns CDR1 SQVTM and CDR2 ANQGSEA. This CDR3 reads CSAMQGHEQYF. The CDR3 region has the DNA TGCAGCGCGATGCAAGGGCACGAGCAGTACTTC.

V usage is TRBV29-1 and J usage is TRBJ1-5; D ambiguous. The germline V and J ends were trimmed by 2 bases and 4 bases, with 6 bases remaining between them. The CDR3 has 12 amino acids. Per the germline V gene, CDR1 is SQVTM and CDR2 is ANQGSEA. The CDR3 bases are TGCAGCGTTGAATGGGGAAATCAGCCCCAGCATTTT. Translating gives CSVEWGNQPQHF.

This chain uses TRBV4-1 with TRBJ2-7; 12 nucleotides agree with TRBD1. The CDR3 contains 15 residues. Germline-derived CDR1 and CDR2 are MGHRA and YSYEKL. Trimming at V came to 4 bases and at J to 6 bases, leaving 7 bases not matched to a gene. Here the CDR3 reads CASSPPGTGGGEQYF. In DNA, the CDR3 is TGCGCCAGCAGCCCTCCTGGGACAGGGGGCGGCGAGCAGTACTTC.

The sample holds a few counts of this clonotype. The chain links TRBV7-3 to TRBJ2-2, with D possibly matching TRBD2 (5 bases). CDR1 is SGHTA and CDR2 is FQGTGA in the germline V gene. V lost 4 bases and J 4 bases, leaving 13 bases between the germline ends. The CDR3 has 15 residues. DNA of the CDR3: TGTGCCAGCAGCTCGACTACTCAAACCACCGGGGAGCTGTTTTTT. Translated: CASSSTTQTTGELFF.

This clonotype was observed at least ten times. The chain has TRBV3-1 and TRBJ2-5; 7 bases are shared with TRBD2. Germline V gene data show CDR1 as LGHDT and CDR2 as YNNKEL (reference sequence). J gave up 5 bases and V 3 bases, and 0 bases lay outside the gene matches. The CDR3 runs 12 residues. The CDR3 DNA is TGTGCCAGCAGCCAGCGGGGGGAGACCCAGTACTTC. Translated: CASSQRGETQYF.